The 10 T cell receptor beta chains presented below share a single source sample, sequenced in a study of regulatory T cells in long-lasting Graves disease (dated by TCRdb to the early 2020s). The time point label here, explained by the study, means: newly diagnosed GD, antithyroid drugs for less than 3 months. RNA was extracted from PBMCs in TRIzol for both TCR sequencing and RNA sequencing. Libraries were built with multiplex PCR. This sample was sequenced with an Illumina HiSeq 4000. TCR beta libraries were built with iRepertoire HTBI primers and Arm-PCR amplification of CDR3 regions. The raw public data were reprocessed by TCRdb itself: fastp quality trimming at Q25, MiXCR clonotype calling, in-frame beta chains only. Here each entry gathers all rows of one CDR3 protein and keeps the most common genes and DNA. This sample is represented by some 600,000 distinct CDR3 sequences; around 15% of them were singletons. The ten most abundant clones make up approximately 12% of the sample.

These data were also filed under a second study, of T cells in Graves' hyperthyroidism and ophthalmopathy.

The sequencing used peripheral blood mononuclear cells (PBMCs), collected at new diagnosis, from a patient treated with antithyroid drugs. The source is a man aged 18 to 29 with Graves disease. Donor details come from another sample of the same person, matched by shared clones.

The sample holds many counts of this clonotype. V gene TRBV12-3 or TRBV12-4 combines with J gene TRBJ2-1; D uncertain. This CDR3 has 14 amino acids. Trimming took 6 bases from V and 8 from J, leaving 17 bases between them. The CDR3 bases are TGTGCCAGCAGCCCGCCGTGGGCCATTCATGAGCAGTTCTTC. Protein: CASSPPWAIHEQFF.

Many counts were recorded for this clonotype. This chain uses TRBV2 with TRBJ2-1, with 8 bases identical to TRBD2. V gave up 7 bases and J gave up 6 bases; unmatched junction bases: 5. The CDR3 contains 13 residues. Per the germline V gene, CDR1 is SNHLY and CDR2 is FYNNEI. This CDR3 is CASKGLAGNEQFF. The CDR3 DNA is TGTGCCAGCAAAGGACTAGCCGGCAATGAGCAGTTCTTC.

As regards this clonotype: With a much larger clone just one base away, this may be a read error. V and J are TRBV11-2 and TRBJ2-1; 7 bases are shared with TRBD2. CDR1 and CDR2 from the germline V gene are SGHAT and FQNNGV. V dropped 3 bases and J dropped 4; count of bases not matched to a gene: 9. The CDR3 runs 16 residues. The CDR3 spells CASSFGVAGPYNEQFF. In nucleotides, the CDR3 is TGTGCCAGCAGCTTTGGGGTAGCGGGCCCGTACAATGAGCAGTTCTTC.

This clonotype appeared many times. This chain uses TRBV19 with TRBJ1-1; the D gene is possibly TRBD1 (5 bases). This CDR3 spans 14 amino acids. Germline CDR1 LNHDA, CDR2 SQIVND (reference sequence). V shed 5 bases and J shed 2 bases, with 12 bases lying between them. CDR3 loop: CASSLGRENTEAFF. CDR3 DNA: TGTGCCAGTAGTTTGGGACGGGAAAACACTGAAGCTTTCTTT.

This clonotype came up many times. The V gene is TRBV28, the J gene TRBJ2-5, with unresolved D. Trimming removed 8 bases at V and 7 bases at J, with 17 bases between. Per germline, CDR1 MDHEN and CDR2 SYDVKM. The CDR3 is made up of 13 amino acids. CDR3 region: CASLRARTGTQYF. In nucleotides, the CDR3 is TGTGCCAGCCTGAGAGCCCGGACCGGGACCCAGTACTTC. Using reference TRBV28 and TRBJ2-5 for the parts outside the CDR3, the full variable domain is DVKVTQSSRYLVKRTGEKVFLECVQDMDHENMFWYRQDPGLGLRLIYFSYDVKMKEKGDIPEGYSVSREKKERFSLILESASTNQTSMYLCASLRARTGTQYFGPGTRLLVL.

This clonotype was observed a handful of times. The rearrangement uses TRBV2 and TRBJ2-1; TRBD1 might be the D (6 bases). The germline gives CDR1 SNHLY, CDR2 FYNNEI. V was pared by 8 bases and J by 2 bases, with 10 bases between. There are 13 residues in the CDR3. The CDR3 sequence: CASRRTAYNEQFF. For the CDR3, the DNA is TGTGCCAGCCGTCGGACAGCCTACAATGAGCAGTTCTTC.

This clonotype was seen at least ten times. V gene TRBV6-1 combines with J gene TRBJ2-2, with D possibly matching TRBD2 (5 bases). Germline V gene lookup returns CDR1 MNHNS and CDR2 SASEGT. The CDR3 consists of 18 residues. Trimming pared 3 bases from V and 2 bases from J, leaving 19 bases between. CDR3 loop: CASSDLAGRSRNTGELFF. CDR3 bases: TGTGCCAGCAGTGACCTAGCAGGACGCTCCCGAAACACCGGGGAGCTGTTTTTT.

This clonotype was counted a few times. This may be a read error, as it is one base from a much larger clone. The CDR3 reads CASILGGERTGELFF. CDR3 bases: TGTGCCAGCATTTTAGGGGGGGAAAGAACCGGGGAGCTGTTTTTT. V gene TRBV12-3 or TRBV12-4 combines with J gene TRBJ2-2; D might be TRBD2 (7 bases). CDR3 length: 15 residues.

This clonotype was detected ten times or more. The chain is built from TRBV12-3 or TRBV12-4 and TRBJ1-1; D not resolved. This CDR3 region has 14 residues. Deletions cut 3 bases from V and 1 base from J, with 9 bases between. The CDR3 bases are TGTGCCAGCAGTTTTTCGGGTAGGAACACTGAAGCTTTCTTT. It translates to CASSFSGRNTEAFF.

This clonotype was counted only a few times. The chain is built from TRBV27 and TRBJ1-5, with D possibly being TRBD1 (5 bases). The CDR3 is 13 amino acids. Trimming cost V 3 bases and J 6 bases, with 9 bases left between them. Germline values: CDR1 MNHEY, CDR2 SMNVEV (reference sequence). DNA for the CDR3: TGTGCCAGCAGTTTGACCCAGGGTCAGCCCCAGCATTTT. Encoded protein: CASSLTQGQPQHF.